The present TCR beta chain was sequenced within a study of CD8+CD57+ T cells in acquired aplastic anemia. As for the study in general: Sorted CD4+ and CD8+ cell DNA averaged about 3.5 ug. Study results and limitations: A set of twenty-nine CD8+ CDR3 sequences was shared between patients and controls, and these sequences appeared highly expressed in patients.

TCR beta VDJ combinations and CDR3 sequences were profiled from genomic DNA. MiXCR, applied by TCRdb to the reads, yields one record per CDR3 protein. The profile shows 450,000 to 550,000 distinct CDR3 sequences, roughly a third of them singletons. A note on this clonotype: As yet, its antigen is unknown.

Germline V gene lookup returns CDR1 ENHRY and CDR2 SYGVKD. The CDR3 length is 13 residues. Losses at the gene ends were 5 bases for V and 5 bases for J; bases not matched to a gene: 2. All sequencing subjects had displayed CD8+CD57+ cell expansion on flow cytometry. The sample was sorted CD4+, CD8+, or CD8+CD57+ T cells (not recorded which) from PBMCs. The chain uses TRBV10-3 and TRBJ2-2; TRBD1 matches at 7 bases. This sequence was found in a human donor with aplastic anemia. The CDR3 protein is CAISQTGTGELFF. The CDR3 DNA is TGTGCCATCAGTCAGACAGGGACCGGGGAGCTGTTTTTT.